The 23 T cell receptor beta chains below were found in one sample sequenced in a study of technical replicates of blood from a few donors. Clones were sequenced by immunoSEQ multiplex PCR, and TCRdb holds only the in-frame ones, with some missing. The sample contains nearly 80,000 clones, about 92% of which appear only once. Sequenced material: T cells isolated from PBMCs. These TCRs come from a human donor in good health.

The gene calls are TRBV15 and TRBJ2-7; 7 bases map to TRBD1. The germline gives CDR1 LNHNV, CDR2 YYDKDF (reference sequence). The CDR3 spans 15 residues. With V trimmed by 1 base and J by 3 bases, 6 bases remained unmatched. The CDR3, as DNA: TGTGCCACCAGCAGAGCGACAGGGATTGGCTACGAGCAGTACTTC. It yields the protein CATSRATGIGYEQYF.

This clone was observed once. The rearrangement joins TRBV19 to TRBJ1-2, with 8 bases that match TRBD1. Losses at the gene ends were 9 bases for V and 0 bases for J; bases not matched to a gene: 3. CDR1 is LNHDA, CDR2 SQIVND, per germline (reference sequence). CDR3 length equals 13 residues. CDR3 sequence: CASETGANYGYTF. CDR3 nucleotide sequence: TGTGCCAGCGAGACAGGGGCTAACTATGGCTACACCTTC.

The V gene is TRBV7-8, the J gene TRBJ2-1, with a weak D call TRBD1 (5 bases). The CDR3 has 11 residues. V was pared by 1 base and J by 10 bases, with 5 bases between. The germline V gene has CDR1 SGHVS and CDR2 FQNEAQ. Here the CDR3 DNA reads TGTGCCAGCAGCTTAGACAGGGAGCAGTTCTTC. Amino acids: CASSLDREQFF.

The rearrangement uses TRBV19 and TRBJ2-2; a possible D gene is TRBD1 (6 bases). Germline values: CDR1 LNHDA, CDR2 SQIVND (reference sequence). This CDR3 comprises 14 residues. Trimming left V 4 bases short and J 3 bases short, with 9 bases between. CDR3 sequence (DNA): TGTGCCAGTAGTACAGGGACATACACCGGGGAGCTGTTTTTT. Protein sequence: CASSTGTYTGELFF.

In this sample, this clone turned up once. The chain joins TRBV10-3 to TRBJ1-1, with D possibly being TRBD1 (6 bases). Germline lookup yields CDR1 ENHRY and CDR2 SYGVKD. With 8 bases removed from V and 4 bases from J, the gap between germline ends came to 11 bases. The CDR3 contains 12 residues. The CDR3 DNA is TGTGCCATCTCGGTAGGGGGCACTGAAGCTTTCTTT. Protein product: CAISVGGTEAFF.

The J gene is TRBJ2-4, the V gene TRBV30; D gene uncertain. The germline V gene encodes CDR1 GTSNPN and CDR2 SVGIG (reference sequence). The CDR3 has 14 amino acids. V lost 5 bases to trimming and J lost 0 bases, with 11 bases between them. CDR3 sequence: CAWDFGVAKNIQYF. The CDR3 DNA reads TGTGCCTGGGACTTTGGCGTAGCCAAAAACATTCAGTACTTC.

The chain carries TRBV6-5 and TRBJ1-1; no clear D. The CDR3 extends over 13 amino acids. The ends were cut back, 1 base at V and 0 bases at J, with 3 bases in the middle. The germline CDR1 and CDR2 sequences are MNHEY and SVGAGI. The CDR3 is CASSYFMNTEAFF. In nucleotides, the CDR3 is TGTGCCAGCAGTTACTTTATGAACACTGAAGCTTTCTTT.

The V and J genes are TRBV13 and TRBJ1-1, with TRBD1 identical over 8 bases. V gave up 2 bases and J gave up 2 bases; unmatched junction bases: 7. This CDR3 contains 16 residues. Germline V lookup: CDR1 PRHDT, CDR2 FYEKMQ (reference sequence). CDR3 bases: TGTGCCAGCAGCTTACCAGGGGGCGGTCAAAACACTGAAGCTTTCTTT. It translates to CASSLPGGGQNTEAFF.

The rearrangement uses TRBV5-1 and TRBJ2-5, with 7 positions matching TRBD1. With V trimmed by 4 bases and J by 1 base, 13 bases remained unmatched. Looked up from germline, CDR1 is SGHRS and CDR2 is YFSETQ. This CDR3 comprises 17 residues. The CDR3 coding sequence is TGCGCCAGCAGCCCCGCCCCAGGGGGAGACTTCCAAGAGACCCAGTACTTC. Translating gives CASSPAPGGDFQETQYF.

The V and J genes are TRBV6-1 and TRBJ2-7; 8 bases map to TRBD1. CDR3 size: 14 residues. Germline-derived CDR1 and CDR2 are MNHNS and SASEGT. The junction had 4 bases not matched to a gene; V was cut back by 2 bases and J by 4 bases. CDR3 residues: CASSETGGRYEQYF. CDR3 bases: TGTGCCAGCAGTGAAACAGGGGGTAGGTACGAGCAGTACTTC.

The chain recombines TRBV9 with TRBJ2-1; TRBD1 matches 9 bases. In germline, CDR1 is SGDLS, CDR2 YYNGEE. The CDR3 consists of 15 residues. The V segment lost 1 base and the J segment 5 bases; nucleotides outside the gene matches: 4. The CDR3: CASSVSGTGNNEQFF. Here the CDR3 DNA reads TGTGCCAGCAGCGTATCCGGGACAGGGAACAATGAGCAGTTCTTC.

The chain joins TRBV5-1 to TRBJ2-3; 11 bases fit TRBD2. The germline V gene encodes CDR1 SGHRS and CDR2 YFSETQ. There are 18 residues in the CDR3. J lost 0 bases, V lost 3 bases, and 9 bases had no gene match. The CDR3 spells CASSYGLAGVASTDTQYF. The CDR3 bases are TGCGCCAGCAGCTACGGACTAGCGGGCGTCGCTAGCACAGATACGCAGTATTTT.

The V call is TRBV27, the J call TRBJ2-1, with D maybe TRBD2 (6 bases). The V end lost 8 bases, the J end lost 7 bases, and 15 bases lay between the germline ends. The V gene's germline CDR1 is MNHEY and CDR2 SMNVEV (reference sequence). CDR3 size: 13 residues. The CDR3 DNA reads TGTGCCAGCGGAGGGTTTGGGGCGAATGAGCAGTTCTTC. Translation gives CASGGFGANEQFF.

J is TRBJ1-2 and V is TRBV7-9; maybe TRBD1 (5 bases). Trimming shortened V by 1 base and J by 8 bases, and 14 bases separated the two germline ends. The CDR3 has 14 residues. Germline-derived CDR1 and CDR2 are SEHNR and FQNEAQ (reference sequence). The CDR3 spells CASSLGGETRGYTF. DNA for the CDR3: TGTGCCAGCAGCTTAGGGGGCGAGACAAGGGGCTACACCTTC.

The CDR3 loop reads CASSQGDYGYYGYTF. As DNA, the CDR3 is TGCGCCAGCAGCCAAGGTGACTACGGCTACTATGGCTACACCTTC. The genes are TRBV4-1 and TRBJ1-2; D unresolved. The CDR3 loop spans 15 amino acids. CDR1 is MGHRA, CDR2 YSYEKL, per germline. The V and J ends lost 1 base and 3 bases respectively, with 12 bases between them.

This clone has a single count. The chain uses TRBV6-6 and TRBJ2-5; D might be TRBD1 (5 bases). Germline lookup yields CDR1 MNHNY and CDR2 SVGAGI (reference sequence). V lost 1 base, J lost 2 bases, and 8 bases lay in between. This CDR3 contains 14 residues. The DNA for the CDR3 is TGTGCCAGCAGTTACTGGGGCCCACAAGAGACCCAGTACTTC. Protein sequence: CASSYWGPQETQYF.

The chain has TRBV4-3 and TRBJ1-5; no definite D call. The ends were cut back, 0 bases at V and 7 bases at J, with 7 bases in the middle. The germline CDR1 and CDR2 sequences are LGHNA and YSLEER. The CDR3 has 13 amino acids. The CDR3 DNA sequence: TGCGCCAGCAGCCAAGAACTAAAACAGCCCCAGCATTTT. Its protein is CASSQELKQPQHF.

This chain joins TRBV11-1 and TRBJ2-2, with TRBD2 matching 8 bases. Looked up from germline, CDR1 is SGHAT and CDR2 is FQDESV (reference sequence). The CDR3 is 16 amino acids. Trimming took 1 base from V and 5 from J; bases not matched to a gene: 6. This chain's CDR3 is CASSLVREGRTGELFF. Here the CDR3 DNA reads TGTGCCAGCAGCTTAGTACGGGAGGGGAGGACCGGGGAGCTGTTTTTT. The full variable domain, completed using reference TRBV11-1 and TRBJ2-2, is EAEVAQSPRYKITEKSQAVAFWCDPISGHATLYWYRQILGQGPELLVQFQDESVVDDSQLPKDRFSAERLKGVDSTLKIQPAELGDSAMYLCASSLVREGRTGELFFGEGSRLTVL.

The CDR3 is CASSSGGKDEKLFF. CDR3 in DNA: TGTGCCAGCAGCTCCGGGGGGAAGGATGAAAAACTGTTTTTT. The V call is TRBV11-2, the J call TRBJ1-4; perhaps TRBD1 as D (5 bases). The CDR3 contains 14 residues. The ends were cut back, 4 bases at V and 6 bases at J, with 12 bases in the middle. The V gene's germline CDR1 is SGHAT and CDR2 FQNNGV. The full variable domain, rest sourced from reference TRBV11-2 and TRBJ1-4, is EAGVAQSPRYKIIEKRQSVAFWCNPISGHATLYWYQQILGQGPKLLIQFQNNGVVDDSQLPKDRFSAERLKGVDSTLKIQPAKLEDSAVYLCASSSGGKDEKLFFGSGTQLSVL.

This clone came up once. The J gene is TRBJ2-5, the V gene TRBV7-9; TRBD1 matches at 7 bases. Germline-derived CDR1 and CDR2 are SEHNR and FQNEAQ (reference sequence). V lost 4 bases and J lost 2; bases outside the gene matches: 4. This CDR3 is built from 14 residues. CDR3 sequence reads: CASSSGQLQETQYF. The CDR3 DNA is TGTGCCAGCAGCTCGGGACAGCTACAAGAGACCCAGTACTTC.

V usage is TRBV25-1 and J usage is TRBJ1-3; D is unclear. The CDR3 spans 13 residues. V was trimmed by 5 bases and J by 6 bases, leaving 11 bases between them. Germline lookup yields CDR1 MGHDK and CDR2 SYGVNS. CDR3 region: CASSPVSVNTIYF. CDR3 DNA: TGTGCCAGCAGTCCAGTCTCCGTAAACACCATATATTTT.

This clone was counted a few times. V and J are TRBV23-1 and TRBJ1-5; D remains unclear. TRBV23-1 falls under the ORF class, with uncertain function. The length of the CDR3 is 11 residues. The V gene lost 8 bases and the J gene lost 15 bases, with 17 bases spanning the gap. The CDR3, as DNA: TGCGCCAGCCTTCTCGAGGGTATAGTGCATTTT. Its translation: CASLLEGIVHF.

CDR3 nucleotides: TGTGCCAGCAGCGTAGGAGGTACGAACACCGGGGAGCTGTTTTTT. It codes for CASSVGGTNTGELFF. The genes are TRBV9 and TRBJ2-2; D unclear. Germline CDR1 SGDLS, CDR2 YYNGEE. The CDR3 is 15 residues long. V shed 0 bases and J shed 0 bases, with 6 bases lying between them. Filled out from reference TRBV9 and TRBJ2-2, the complete variable domain reads DSGVTQTPKHLITATGQRVTLRCSPRSGDLSVYWYQQSLDQGLQFLIQYYNGEERAKGNILERFSAQQFPDLHSELNLSSLELGDSALYFCASSVGGTNTGELFFGEGSRLTVL.